Reported below is one T cell receptor (beta chain). The CDR3 spans 12 residues. CDR1 MGHDK and CDR2 SYGVNS come from the germline V gene. V gave up 5 bases and J gave up 4 bases, with 9 bases separating them. The data were obtained in a study of blood T cell repertoires in COVID-19. The protocol was immunoSEQ multiplex PCR, while the TCRdb copy is restricted to in-frame clones and leaves out a portion. The repertoire holds around 81,000 clones, around four fifths seen once, with around 3.7% in the top ten. This rearrangement joins TRBV25-1 to TRBJ2-7; D is undetermined. The TCR was taken from a man aged 45 to 65 with acute or convalescent COVID-19. Material for sequencing was peripheral blood. In nucleotides, the CDR3 is TGTGCCAGCAGTTTAAACTTGTACGAGCAGTACTTC. This codes for CASSLNLYEQYF.